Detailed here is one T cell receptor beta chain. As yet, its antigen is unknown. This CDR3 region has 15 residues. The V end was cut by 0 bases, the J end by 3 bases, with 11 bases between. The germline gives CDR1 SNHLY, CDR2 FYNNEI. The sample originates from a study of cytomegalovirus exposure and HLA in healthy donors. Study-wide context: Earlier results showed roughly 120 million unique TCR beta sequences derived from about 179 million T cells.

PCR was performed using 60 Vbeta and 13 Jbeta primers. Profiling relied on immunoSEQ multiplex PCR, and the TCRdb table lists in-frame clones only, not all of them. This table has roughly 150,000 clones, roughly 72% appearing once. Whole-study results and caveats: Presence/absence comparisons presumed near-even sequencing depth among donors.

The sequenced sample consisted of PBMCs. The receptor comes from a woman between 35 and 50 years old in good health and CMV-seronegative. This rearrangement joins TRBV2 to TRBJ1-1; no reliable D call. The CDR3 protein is CASSEAPGYDTEAFF. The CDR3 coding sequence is TGTGCCAGCAGTGAAGCGCCGGGGTACGACACTGAAGCTTTCTTT.